The sequence of this TCR beta chain was determined in a study of blood T cell repertoires in COVID-19. Overall study context: Collection of acute and convalescent COVID-19 samples took place in the United States, Italy and Spain. T cells, B-cell-depleted T cells, or PBMCs provided the cDNA or gDNA that served as material.

The repertoire was sequenced with immunoSEQ multiplex PCR; TCRdb's copy has only in-frame clones and lacks some. This table holds 90,000 to 120,000 clones, around 83% found once. CDR1 is MDHEN, CDR2 SYDVKM, per germline. The CDR3 totals 16 residues. Deletions cut 5 bases from V and 1 base from J, with 15 bases between. Sequencing input: peripheral blood. This TCR was sampled from a woman in her 70s with acute or convalescent COVID-19. This chain connects TRBV28 to TRBJ2-1; D possibly corresponds to TRBD2 (5 bases). For the CDR3, the DNA is TGTGCCAGCAGTCTACAACTTGGAGGTTCCTACAATGAGCAGTTCTTC. Its translation is CASSLQLGGSYNEQFF.